This T cell receptor (beta chain) emerged from a study of T cell responses to AZD1222 COVID-19 vaccine. In the study overall: It was second doses at about 4 or about 12 weeks that were pooled.

V gave up 1 base and J gave up 2 bases, with 15 bases separating them. In germline, CDR1 is LGHDT, CDR2 YNNKEL (reference sequence). The CDR3 has 16 amino acids. General study results and limits: Close to half of spike-specific TCRs reportedly recognize unmutated variant regions. The peak T cell response came first, and repertoires were sampled only after it. The sample set comprised mostly white British donors with more females, and clonal diversity was possibly underestimated.

Sequenced by immunoSEQ multiplex PCR; TCRdb stores in-frame clones only, minus some. There are 70,000 or so clones in the sample; around nine tenths occur only once, and under 30% lies in the top ten. This clone has a handful of counts. The antigen is unknown. The sequencing here drew on peripheral blood, taken on day 0 of AZD1222 vaccination. The TCR was taken from an adult in good health. The chain recombines TRBV3-1 (or the pseudogene TRBV3-2) with TRBJ2-7, with D perhaps TRBD2 (6 bases). The CDR3 region has the DNA TGTGCCAGCAGCCAAGGTTGGCGGGGAGATACCTACGAGCAGTACTTC. Residues: CASSQGWRGDTYEQYF.